This T cell receptor beta chain is drawn from a study of blood T cell repertoires in COVID-19. As for the study in general: Sources were T cells, B-cell-depleted T cells, or PBMCs; the material itself was cDNA or gDNA.

CDR1 LGHDT and CDR2 YNNKEL come from the germline V gene (reference sequence). The CDR3 loop spans 17 amino acids. The V segment lost 1 base and the J segment 5 bases; nucleotides outside the gene matches: 12. The method was immunoSEQ multiplex PCR; TCRdb's version includes in-frame clones alone and lacks a portion of them. Among some 87,000 clones listed, 80% to 90% were seen once. The gene calls are TRBV3-1 (or the pseudogene TRBV3-2) and TRBJ1-2, with 8 bases matching TRBD1. The sequence came from a man at least 80 years old with active or convalescent COVID-19. Sequencing input: peripheral blood. The CDR3 nucleotides are TGTGCCAGCAGCCAAGGGGGCCCGGGACAGGAGTGGTATGGCTACACCTTC. Encoded protein: CASSQGGPGQEWYGYTF.